This T cell receptor beta chain was found in a study of Ad26.COV2.S vaccination and SARS-CoV-2 variants. About the research overall: Ad26.COV2.S, an intramuscular injection, was given once or twice 56 days apart.

The treatment was: over 15 received Ad26.COV2.S at low or high dose, single or two shots; roughly 5 received placebo; per-sample allocation not given. Repertoires come from day 63 after the first vaccine or placebo injection. Some clones are missing from TCRdb's copy, which holds only in-frame ones; the method was immunoSEQ multiplex PCR. The sample gives roughly 410,000 clones, about four fifths of which show up once; around 7% is in the top ten. Study-wide findings and caveats: Relative to placebo recipients, vaccine recipients exhibited elevated spike-specific TCR breadth. Breadth of non-spike TCRs did not differ between vaccinees and placebo recipients. From the TCR breadth and depth analyses, total T cell responses may have been underestimated.

For this clone: As yet, its antigen is unknown.

CDR3 length: 19 residues. V gave up 0 bases and J gave up 0 bases, with 18 bases separating them. Germline CDR1 MGHRA, CDR2 YSYEKL. The sequence came from a person between 18 and 65 years old who received the Ad26.COV2.S COVID-19 vaccine or a placebo. This sample comprised peripheral blood, obtained in a trial of Ad26.COV2.S vaccine versus placebo. The gene calls are TRBV4-1 and TRBJ1-5; D remains unclear. The DNA of the CDR3 is TGCGCCAGCAGCCAAGATCTTTTGGGGAGACCTTATAGCAATCAGCCCCAGCATTTT. It yields the protein CASSQDLLGRPYSNQPQHF.